This T cell receptor beta chain stems from a study of radiation and T cells in renal cell carcinoma. The CDR3 is 16 residues long. CDR1 and CDR2 (germline): SGHRS, YFSETQ. J lost 2 bases, V lost 4 bases, and 10 bases had no gene match. The treatment denotes: treatment-naive control, cytoreductive nephrectomy. Clear cell pathology was present in this patient's renal cell carcinoma. Sequencing used immunoSEQ multiplex PCR; TCRdb keeps in-frame clones, though not all of them. Of around 15,000 clones listed, 55% to 70% are singletons. This receptor was identified in a man aged 45 to 65 with renal cell carcinoma. The chain combines TRBV5-1 with TRBJ2-7; TRBD2 matches 9 bases. The material was tumor tissue, obtained from a patient whose treatment was nephrectomy without radiotherapy. CDR3 sequence: CASSDLERGDAYEQYF. The CDR3 DNA is TGCGCCAGCAGCGACCTAGAGCGGGGGGACGCCTACGAGCAGTACTTC.